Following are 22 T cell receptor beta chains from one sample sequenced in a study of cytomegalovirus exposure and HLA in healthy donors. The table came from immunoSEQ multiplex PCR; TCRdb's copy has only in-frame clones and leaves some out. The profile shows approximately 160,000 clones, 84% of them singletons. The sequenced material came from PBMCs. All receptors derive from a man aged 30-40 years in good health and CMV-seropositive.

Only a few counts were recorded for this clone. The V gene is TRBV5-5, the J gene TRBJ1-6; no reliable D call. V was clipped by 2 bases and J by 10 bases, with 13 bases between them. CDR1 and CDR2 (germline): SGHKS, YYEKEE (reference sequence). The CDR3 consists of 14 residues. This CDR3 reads CASSFGPSGSPLHF. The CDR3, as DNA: TGTGCCAGCAGCTTCGGCCCCTCGGGGTCACCCCTCCACTTT.

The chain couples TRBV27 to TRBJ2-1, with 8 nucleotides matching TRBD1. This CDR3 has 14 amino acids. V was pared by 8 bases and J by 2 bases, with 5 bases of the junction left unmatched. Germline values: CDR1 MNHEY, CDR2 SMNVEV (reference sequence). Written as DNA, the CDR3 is TGTGCCAGCTTTCGGGACAGGACCTACAATGAGCAGTTCTTC. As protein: CASFRDRTYNEQFF.

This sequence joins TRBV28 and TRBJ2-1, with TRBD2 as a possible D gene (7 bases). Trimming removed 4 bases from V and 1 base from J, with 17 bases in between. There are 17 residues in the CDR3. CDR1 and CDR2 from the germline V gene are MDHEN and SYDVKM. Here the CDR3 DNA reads TGTGCCAGCAGTTATGGGGGGGGGCCCCGATCCTACAATGAGCAGTTCTTC. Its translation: CASSYGGGPRSYNEQFF.

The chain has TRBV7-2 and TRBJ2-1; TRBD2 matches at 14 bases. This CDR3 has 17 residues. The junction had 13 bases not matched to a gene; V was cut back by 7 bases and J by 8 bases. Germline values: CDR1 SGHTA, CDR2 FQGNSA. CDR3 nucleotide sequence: TGTGCCAGCACGCCGCGGCCAGGGACTAGCGGGAGATATGAGCAGTTCTTC. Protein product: CASTPRPGTSGRYEQFF.

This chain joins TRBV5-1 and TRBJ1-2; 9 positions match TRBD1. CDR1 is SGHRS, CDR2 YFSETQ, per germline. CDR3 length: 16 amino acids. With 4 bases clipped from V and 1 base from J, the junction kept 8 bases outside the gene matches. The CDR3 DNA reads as TGCGCCAGCAGCAGGACAGGGGAGGTACTTAACTATGGCTACACCTTC. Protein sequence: CASSRTGEVLNYGYTF.

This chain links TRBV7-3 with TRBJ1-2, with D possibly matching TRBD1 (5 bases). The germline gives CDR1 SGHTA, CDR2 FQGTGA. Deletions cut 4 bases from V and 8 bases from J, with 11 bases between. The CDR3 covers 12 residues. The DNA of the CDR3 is TGTGCCAGCAGCTCCACAGGATTCGGCTACACCTTC. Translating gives CASSSTGFGYTF.

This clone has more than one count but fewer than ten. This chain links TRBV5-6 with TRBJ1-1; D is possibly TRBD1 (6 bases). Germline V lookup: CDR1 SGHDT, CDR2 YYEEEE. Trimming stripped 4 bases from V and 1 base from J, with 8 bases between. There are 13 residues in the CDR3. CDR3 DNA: TGTGCCAGCAGCCGGACAGCGAACACTGAAGCTTTCTTT. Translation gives CASSRTANTEAFF. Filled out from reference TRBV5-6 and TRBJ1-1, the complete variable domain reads DAGVTQSPTHLIKTRGQQVTLRCSPKSGHDTVSWYQQALGQGPQFIFQYYEEEERQRGNFPDRFSGHQFPNYSSELNVNALLLGDSALYLCASSRTANTEAFFGQGTRLTVV.

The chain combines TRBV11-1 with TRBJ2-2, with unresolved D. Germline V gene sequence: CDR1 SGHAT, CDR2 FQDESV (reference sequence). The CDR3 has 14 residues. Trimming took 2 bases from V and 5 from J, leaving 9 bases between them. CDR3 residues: CASSLNLRTGELFF. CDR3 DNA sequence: TGTGCCAGCAGCTTAAATCTGAGGACCGGGGAGCTGTTTTTT.

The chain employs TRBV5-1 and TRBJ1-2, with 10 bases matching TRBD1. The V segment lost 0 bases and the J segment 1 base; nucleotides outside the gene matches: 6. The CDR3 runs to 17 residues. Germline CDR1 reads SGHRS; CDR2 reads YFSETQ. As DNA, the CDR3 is TGCGCCAGCAGCTTGGTGGGACAGGGGCGCTATAACTATGGCTACACCTTC. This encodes CASSLVGQGRYNYGYTF.

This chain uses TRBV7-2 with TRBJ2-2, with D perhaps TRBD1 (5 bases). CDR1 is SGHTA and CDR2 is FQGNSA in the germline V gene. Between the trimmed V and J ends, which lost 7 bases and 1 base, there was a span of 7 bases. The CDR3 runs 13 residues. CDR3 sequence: CASIQGNTGELFF. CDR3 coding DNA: TGTGCCAGCATCCAGGGGAACACCGGGGAGCTGTTTTTT.

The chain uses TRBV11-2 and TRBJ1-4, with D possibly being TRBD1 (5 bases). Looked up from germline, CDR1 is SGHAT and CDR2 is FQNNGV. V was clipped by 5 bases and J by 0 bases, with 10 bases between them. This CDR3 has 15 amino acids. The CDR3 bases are TGTGCCAGCAGCCGGTTAGGGGCAACTAATGAAAAACTGTTTTTT. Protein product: CASSRLGATNEKLFF. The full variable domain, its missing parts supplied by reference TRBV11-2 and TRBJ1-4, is EAGVAQSPRYKIIEKRQSVAFWCNPISGHATLYWYQQILGQGPKLLIQFQNNGVVDDSQLPKDRFSAERLKGVDSTLKIQPAKLEDSAVYLCASSRLGATNEKLFFGSGTQLSVL.

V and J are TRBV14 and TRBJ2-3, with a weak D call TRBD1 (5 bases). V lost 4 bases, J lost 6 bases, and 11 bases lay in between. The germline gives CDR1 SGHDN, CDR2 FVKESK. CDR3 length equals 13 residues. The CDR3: CASSLGPGDTQYF. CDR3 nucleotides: TGTGCCAGCAGCCTGGGGCCCGGCGATACGCAGTATTTT.

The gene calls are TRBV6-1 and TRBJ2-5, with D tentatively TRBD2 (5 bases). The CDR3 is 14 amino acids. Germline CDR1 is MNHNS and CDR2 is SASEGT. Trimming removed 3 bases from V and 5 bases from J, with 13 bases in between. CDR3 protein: CASSETPSGETQYF. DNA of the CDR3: TGTGCCAGCAGTGAGACCCCATCGGGGGAGACCCAGTACTTC.

CDR3 amino acids: CAWTGPEGANVLTF. In DNA, the CDR3 is TGTGCCTGGACTGGGCCCGAGGGGGCCAACGTCCTGACTTTC. The chain recombines TRBV30 with TRBJ2-6, with unresolved D. Germline assignment: CDR1 GTSNPN and CDR2 SVGIG (reference sequence). There are 14 residues in the CDR3. V was clipped by 4 bases and J by 4 bases, with 11 bases between them.

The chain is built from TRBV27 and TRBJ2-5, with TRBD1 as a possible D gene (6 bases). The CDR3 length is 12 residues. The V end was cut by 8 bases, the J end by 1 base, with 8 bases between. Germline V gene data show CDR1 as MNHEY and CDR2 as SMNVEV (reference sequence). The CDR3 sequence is CASQDSQETQYF. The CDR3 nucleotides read TGTGCCAGCCAGGACAGCCAAGAGACCCAGTACTTC.

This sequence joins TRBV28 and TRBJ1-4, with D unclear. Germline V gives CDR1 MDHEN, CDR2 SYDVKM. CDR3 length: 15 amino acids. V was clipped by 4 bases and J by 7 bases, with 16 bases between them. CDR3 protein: CASSSPIAGSEKLFF. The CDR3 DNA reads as TGTGCCAGCAGTTCACCTATCGCGGGCAGTGAAAAACTGTTTTTT.

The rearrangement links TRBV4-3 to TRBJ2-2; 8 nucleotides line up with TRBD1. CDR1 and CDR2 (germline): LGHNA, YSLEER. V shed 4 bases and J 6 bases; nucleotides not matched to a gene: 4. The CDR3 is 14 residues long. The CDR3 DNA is TGCGCCAGCAGCCGATACAGGGGGTCCGGGGAGCTGTTTTTT. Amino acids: CASSRYRGSGELFF.

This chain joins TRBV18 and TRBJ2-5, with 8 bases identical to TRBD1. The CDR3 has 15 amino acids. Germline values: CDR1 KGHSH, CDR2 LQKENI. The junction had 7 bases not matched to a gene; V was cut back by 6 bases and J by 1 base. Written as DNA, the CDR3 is TGTGCCAGCTCTCGACAGGGGAGAGGCCAAGAGACCCAGTACTTC. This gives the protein CASSRQGRGQETQYF. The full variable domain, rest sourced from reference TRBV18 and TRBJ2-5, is NAGVMQNPRHLVRRRGQEARLRCSPMKGHSHVYWYRQLPEEGLKFMVYLQKENIIDESGMPKERFSAEFPKEGPSILRIQQVVRGDSAAYFCASSRQGRGQETQYFGPGTRLLVL.

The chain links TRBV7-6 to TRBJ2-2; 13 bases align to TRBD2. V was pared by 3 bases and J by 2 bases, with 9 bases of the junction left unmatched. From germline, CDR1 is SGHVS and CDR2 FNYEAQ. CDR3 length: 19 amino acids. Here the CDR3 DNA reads TGTGCCAGCAGCTTTGCCGGGACTAGCGGGATTCTAAACACCGGGGAGCTGTTTTTT. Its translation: CASSFAGTSGILNTGELFF.

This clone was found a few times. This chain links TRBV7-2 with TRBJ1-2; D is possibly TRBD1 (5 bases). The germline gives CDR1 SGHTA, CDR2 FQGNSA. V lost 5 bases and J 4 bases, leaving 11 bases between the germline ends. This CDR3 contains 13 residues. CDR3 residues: CASSVGGSYGYTF. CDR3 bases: TGTGCCAGCAGCGTCGGGGGAAGCTATGGCTACACCTTC. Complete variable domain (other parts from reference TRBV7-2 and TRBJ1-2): GAGVSQSPSNKVTEKGKDVELRCDPISGHTALYWYRQSLGQGLEFLIYFQGNSAPDKSGLPSDRFSAERTGGSVSTLTIQRTQQEDSAVYLCASSVGGSYGYTFGSGTRLTVV.

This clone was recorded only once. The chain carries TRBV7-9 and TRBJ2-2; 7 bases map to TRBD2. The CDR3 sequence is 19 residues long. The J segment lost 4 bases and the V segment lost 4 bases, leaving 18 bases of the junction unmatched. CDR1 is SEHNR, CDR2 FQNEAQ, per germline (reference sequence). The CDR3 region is CASSSSGTADQYLTGELFF. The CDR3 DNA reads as TGTGCCAGCAGCTCGAGCGGGACGGCGGATCAGTACCTCACCGGGGAGCTGTTTTTT.

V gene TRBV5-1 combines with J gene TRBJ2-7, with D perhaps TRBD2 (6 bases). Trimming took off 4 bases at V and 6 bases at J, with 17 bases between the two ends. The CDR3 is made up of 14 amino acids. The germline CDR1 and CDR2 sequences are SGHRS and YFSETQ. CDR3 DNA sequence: TGCGCCAGCAGCCTGGACCCAGGGAGGCCCGAGCAGTACTTC. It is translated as CASSLDPGRPEQYF.